Shown below are 24 T cell receptor beta chains from a single sample sequenced in a study of cytomegalovirus exposure and HLA in healthy donors. Use of 60 Vbeta and 13 Jbeta primers characterized the PCR. This table comes from immunoSEQ multiplex PCR, and its TCRdb copy is limited to in-frame clones, with some not included. This sample contains around 58,000 clones. Sequencing was done on a sample of PBMCs. These receptors were taken from a man in his fifties or sixties in good health and CMV-seropositive.

This sequence joins TRBV6-6 and TRBJ2-7; 8 positions match TRBD2. The CDR3 consists of 16 residues. Unmatched junction bases numbered 8, after V lost 0 bases and J lost 4 bases. CDR1 and CDR2 (germline): MNHNY, SVGAGI (reference sequence). This CDR3 is CASSYSYRGGSYEQYF. The CDR3 nucleotides read TGTGCCAGCAGTTACTCCTATCGGGGGGGTTCTTACGAGCAGTACTTC.

The chain joins TRBV5-4 to TRBJ2-7; 11 bases fit TRBD1. Germline CDR1 is SGHNT and CDR2 is YYREEE (reference sequence). V dropped 4 bases and J dropped 2; count of bases not matched to a gene: 11. The CDR3 runs 17 residues. The CDR3 is CASSQGQGALVPYEQYF. The DNA of the CDR3 is TGTGCCAGCAGCCAAGGACAGGGGGCGCTGGTCCCCTACGAGCAGTACTTC.

J is TRBJ2-3 and V is TRBV28; possible D gene TRBD1, 8 bases. This CDR3 contains 15 residues. Trimming left V 6 bases short and J 3 bases short, with 16 bases between. CDR1 MDHEN and CDR2 SYDVKM come from the germline V gene. DNA of the CDR3: TGTGCCAGCAGGGGGGGGGACAGGCGGACAGATACGCAGTATTTT. It specifies CASRGGDRRTDTQYF.

The chain combines TRBV13 with TRBJ2-5, with D possibly TRBD1 on 6 matching bases. CDR1 is PRHDT, CDR2 FYEKMQ, per germline (reference sequence). V was clipped by 5 bases and J by 3 bases, with 10 bases between them. The CDR3 contains 13 residues. DNA for the CDR3: TGTGCCAGCAGCGTCGGACAGAAAGAGACCCAGTACTTC. It translates to CASSVGQKETQYF.

The chain carries TRBV28 and TRBJ2-7, with 7 bases aligning to TRBD2. V was pared by 11 bases and J by 4 bases, with 14 bases of the junction left unmatched. The germline V gene has CDR1 MDHEN and CDR2 SYDVKM. This CDR3 has 14 residues. CDR3 nucleotides: TGTGCCTCCGGTCAGGGAGGGCCTATTTACGAGCAGTACTTC. This encodes CASGQGGPIYEQYF. Full variable domain (remainder filled in from reference TRBV28 and TRBJ2-7): DVKVTQSSRYLVKRTGEKVFLECVQDMDHENMFWYRQDPGLGLRLIYFSYDVKMKEKGDIPEGYSVSREKKERFSLILESASTNQTSMYLCASGQGGPIYEQYFGPGTRLTVT.

This rearrangement joins TRBV4-3 to TRBJ1-4, with D perhaps TRBD1 (6 bases). V gave up 4 bases and J gave up 11 bases, with 14 bases separating them. Germline V lookup: CDR1 LGHNA, CDR2 YSLEER. The CDR3 is made up of 13 amino acids. The CDR3 nucleotides read TGCGCCAGCAGCCTGACCCCAGGGGAGAAACTGTTTTTT. Protein product: CASSLTPGEKLFF.

The gene calls are TRBV25-1 and TRBJ2-1; possibly TRBD2 for D (7 bases). V was trimmed by 2 bases and J by 8 bases, leaving 19 bases between them. The length of the CDR3 is 16 residues. Germline loops: CDR1 MGHDK, CDR2 SYGVNS. CDR3 amino acids: CASSEGRGLPLDEQFF. The DNA of the CDR3 is TGTGCCAGCAGTGAAGGGCGGGGGCTGCCCCTCGATGAGCAGTTCTTC. The full variable domain, its missing parts supplied by reference TRBV25-1 and TRBJ2-1, is EADIYQTPRYLVIGTGKKITLECSQTMGHDKMYWYQQDPGMELHLIHYSYGVNSTEKGDLSSESTVSRIRTEHFPLTLESARPSHTSQYLCASSEGRGLPLDEQFFGPGTRLTVL.

This chain links TRBV5-1 with TRBJ2-5, with a tentative D call TRBD1 (7 bases). V lost 4 bases to trimming and J lost 5 bases, with 18 bases between them. Germline-derived CDR1 and CDR2 are SGHRS and YFSETQ. The CDR3 runs 15 residues. In nucleotides, the CDR3 is TGCGCCAGCAGCCCTCGACAGGGAGGCGGCGAGACCCAGTACTTC. It is translated as CASSPRQGGGETQYF.

This chain's CDR3 is CASSVPRQGANYGYTF. The DNA of the CDR3 is TGCGCCAGCAGCGTTCCACGCCAGGGGGCTAACTATGGCTACACCTTC. The gene calls are TRBV5-1 and TRBJ1-2, with 7 bases identical to TRBD1. Germline CDR1 SGHRS, CDR2 YFSETQ. The CDR3 contains 16 residues. The ends lost 4 bases at V and 0 bases at J; junction bases unmatched: 9.

V and J are TRBV28 and TRBJ2-2, with 9 bases fitting TRBD1. Unmatched junction bases numbered 10, after V lost 6 bases and J lost 8 bases. Germline V gene data show CDR1 as MDHEN and CDR2 as SYDVKM. The CDR3 length is 15 residues. The CDR3 loop is CASSLWTGDGGELFF. The DNA of the CDR3 is TGTGCCAGCAGCCTTTGGACAGGGGATGGTGGGGAGCTGTTTTTT.

This rearrangement joins TRBV2 to TRBJ2-7; 7 bases are a match to TRBD1. Unmatched junction bases numbered 5, after V lost 6 bases and J lost 0 bases. Germline-derived CDR1 and CDR2 are SNHLY and FYNNEI. This CDR3 is built from 14 residues. In nucleotides, the CDR3 is TGTGCCAGCAGCGGGGACAGAGGCTCCTACGAGCAGTACTTC. This codes for CASSGDRGSYEQYF.

The chain joins TRBV19 to TRBJ1-5, with 8 bases that match TRBD1. V trimming: 0 bases; J trimming: 8 bases; junction bases outside the gene matches: 3. Germline CDR1 is LNHDA and CDR2 is SQIVND (reference sequence). There are 14 residues in the CDR3. CDR3 loop: CASSIDRGREPQHF. The DNA of the CDR3 is TGTGCCAGTAGTATAGACAGGGGGCGCGAGCCCCAGCATTTT.

This rearrangement joins TRBV4-2 to TRBJ1-1, with D uncertain. Germline V gene lookup returns CDR1 LGHNA and CDR2 YNFKEQ. CDR3 length: 13 residues. Between the trimmed V and J ends, which lost 3 bases and 1 base, there was a span of 6 bases. CDR3 loop: CASSQSENTEAFF. The DNA of the CDR3 is TGTGCCAGCAGCCAGTCAGAGAACACTGAAGCTTTCTTT.

The chain uses TRBV5-6 and TRBJ2-5, with 7 bases lining up with TRBD2. This CDR3 contains 14 residues. The germline V gene encodes CDR1 SGHDT and CDR2 YYEEEE. V lost 1 base to trimming and J lost 4 bases; unmatched junction nucleotides: 4. The DNA for the CDR3 is TGTGCCAGCAGCTTGATGGTAGCGGGAGAGACCCAGTACTTC. It specifies CASSLMVAGETQYF.

The chain recombines TRBV6-6 with TRBJ2-2; 10 positions match TRBD1. CDR1 is MNHNY and CDR2 is SVGAGI in the germline V gene (reference sequence). The CDR3 has 16 amino acids. The ends lost 5 bases at V and 3 bases at J; junction bases unmatched: 6. The CDR3 is CASSPGTGDDTGELFF. The CDR3, as DNA: TGTGCCAGCAGTCCAGGGACAGGGGATGACACCGGGGAGCTGTTTTTT.

V is TRBV9 and J is TRBJ2-1; 9 bases agree with TRBD2. This CDR3 has 15 amino acids. The V gene end was trimmed by 3 bases and the J gene end by 10 bases; junction bases not matched to a gene: 11. Per the germline V gene, CDR1 is SGDLS and CDR2 is YYNGEE. CDR3 residues: CASSATLAGPGEQFF. CDR3 nucleotide sequence: TGTGCCAGCAGCGCAACTCTAGCGGGGCCCGGGGAGCAGTTCTTC.

This chain links TRBV5-4 with TRBJ2-2; 9 nucleotides agree with TRBD2. Germline trimming cut 4 bases from V and 4 bases from J; bases unmatched to any gene: 14. This CDR3 has 18 residues. Germline CDR1 SGHNT, CDR2 YYREEE (reference sequence). CDR3 residues: CASSPTYRAGGFTGELFF. DNA of the CDR3: TGTGCCAGCAGCCCCACTTATCGAGCGGGAGGATTCACCGGGGAGCTGTTTTTT. The full variable domain, completed using reference TRBV5-4 and TRBJ2-2, is ETGVTQSPTHLIKTRGQQVTLRCSSQSGHNTVSWYQQALGQGPQFIFQYYREEENGRGNFPPRFSGLQFPNYSSELNVNALELDDSALYLCASSPTYRAGGFTGELFFGEGSRLTVL.

The V gene is TRBV18, the J gene TRBJ1-1, with TRBD1 matching over 7 bases. Trimming took 3 bases from V and 1 from J; bases not matched to a gene: 11. The germline CDR1 and CDR2 sequences are KGHSH and LQKENI. The CDR3 runs to 17 residues. The CDR3: CASSPPLGGGENTEAFF. DNA of the CDR3: TGTGCCAGCTCACCTCCCCTCGGAGGGGGCGAGAACACTGAAGCTTTCTTT.

This sequence joins TRBV29-1 and TRBJ1-2; the D gene is possibly TRBD1 (6 bases). Trimming removed 4 bases at V and 3 bases at J, with 15 bases between. From germline, CDR1 is SQVTM and CDR2 ANQGSEA. This CDR3 spans 14 amino acids. CDR3 coding DNA: TGCAGCGTTGGATCAGGGGCGCGAGACTATGGCTACACCTTC. It yields the protein CSVGSGARDYGYTF. The whole variable domain, remainder taken from reference TRBV29-1 and TRBJ1-2, is SAVISQKPSRDICQRGTSLTIQCQVDSQVTMMFWYRQQPGQSLTLIATANQGSEATYESGFVIDKFPISRPNLTFSTLTVSNMSPEDSSIYLCSVGSGARDYGYTFGSGTRLTVV.

The V gene is TRBV9, the J gene TRBJ2-5; D perhaps matches TRBD1 (6 bases). Deletions cut 1 base from V and 4 bases from J, with 11 bases between. The CDR3 loop spans 14 amino acids. Germline V lookup: CDR1 SGDLS, CDR2 YYNGEE. The CDR3 reads CASSVFQGTETQYF. The CDR3 DNA is TGTGCCAGCAGCGTATTCCAGGGGACAGAGACCCAGTACTTC.

The V call is TRBV19, the J call TRBJ1-2, with TRBD1 matching over 9 bases. Germline CDR1 and CDR2: LNHDA and SQIVND (reference sequence). The CDR3 runs 15 residues. The J segment lost 7 bases and the V segment lost 5 bases, leaving 11 bases of the junction unmatched. CDR3 residues: CASSPWDRAGVGYTF. CDR3 nucleotide sequence: TGTGCCAGTAGTCCTTGGGACAGGGCAGGGGTTGGCTACACCTTC.

The chain combines TRBV7-3 with TRBJ1-2; TRBD1 is a possible D gene (6 bases). Trimming left V 1 base short and J 4 bases short, with 19 bases between. Germline-derived CDR1 and CDR2 are SGHTA and FQGTGA. The CDR3 length is 17 residues. DNA of the CDR3: TGTGCCAGCAGCTTAAACGGCAGGGGCCGGTCAGGCTATGGCTACACCTTC. Translating gives CASSLNGRGRSGYGYTF.

The CDR3 spells CAASRDTEAFF. CDR3 in DNA: TGTGCCGCCTCCCGGGACACTGAAGCTTTCTTT. The chain is built from TRBV19 and TRBJ1-1; no clear D gene. CDR3 size: 11 residues. Trimming shortened V by 11 bases and J by 3 bases, and 10 bases separated the two germline ends. The germline V gene has CDR1 LNHDA and CDR2 SQIVND (reference sequence).

The CDR3 region is CASSSSPRGSSPLHF. CDR3 bases: TGTGCCAGCAGTTCGTCCCCAAGGGGGTCATCACCCCTCCACTTT. This chain uses TRBV28 with TRBJ1-6; D might be TRBD1 (6 bases). CDR1 and CDR2 from the germline V gene are MDHEN and SYDVKM. With 4 bases removed from V and 10 bases from J, the gap between germline ends came to 17 bases. CDR3 length: 15 amino acids.